This T cell receptor (beta chain) was captured in a study of T cells after yellow fever vaccination. Across the study: Sorting of the EM, EMRA, CM and Tscm memory subsets was carried out using CD3, CD45RA, CCR7 and CD95.

This clonotype was counted many times. One entry per CDR3 protein, called by TCRdb with MiXCR from the 5' RACE reads. Of about 12,000 distinct CDR3 sequences in the sample, 4% to 6% were seen once. V shed 5 bases and J 1 base; nucleotides not matched to a gene: 7. Germline CDR1 reads SEHNR; CDR2 reads FQNEAQ (reference sequence). CDR3 length: 15 amino acids. The V and J genes are TRBV7-9 and TRBJ2-7, with 8 positions matching TRBD1. The receptor's source is a man younger than 45 who received the YFV17D yellow fever vaccine. Sequenced material: PBMCs, either bulk or a sorted T-cell subset (CD4+, CD8+, memory, or dextramer-sorted; not recorded which), taken 45 days after the yellow fever booster vaccination. CDR3 residues: CASSRGQGGSYEQYF. Here the CDR3 DNA reads TGTGCCAGCAGCCGAGGACAGGGTGGATCCTACGAGCAGTACTTC.